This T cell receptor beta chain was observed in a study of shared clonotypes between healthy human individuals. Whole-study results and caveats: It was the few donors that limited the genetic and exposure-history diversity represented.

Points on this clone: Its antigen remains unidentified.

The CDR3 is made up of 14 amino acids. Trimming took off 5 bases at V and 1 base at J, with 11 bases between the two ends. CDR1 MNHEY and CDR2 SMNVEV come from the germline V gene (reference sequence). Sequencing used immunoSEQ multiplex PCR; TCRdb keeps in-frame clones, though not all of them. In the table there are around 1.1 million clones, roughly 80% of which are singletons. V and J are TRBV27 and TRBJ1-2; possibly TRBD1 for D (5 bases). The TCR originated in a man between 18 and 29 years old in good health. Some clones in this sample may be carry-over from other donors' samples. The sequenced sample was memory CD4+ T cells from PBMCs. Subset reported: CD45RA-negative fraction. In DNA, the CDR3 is TGTGCCAGCAGTGGCGGACACAATAACTATGGCTACACCTTC. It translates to CASSGGHNNYGYTF.